This paragraph covers one T cell receptor (beta chain) sequence. This clone registers as medium-sized (0.01 to 0.1%) within its sample. The clone's antigen remains unknown. The sample holds no much larger clone one base away, and base qualities are not on file. This record belongs to a study of cytomegalovirus exposure and HLA in healthy donors (dated by TCRdb to 2015 to 2018). Looking at the study overall: According to a later analysis, one platform produced both the roughly 110 validation repertoires and the 670 or so repertoires of the first cohort. The study aimed to test whether signatures of past pathogen exposure could be identified by cataloging public T cell receptors. A separate validation cohort of 100 to 150 different subjects was used in addition to the approximately 640-subject first cohort. High-throughput TCR immunosequencing, statistical association of individual TCRs with disease status, and machine learning were combined to predict cytomegalovirus infection status. Paper-wide results and their limitations: The classifier was reported to diagnose cytomegalovirus status with high specificity and sensitivity in both the original cohort and the validation cohort. Subsequent analysis determined that TCRs grouped into clusters in the first cohort also showed a tendency toward co-occurrence across the roughly 110 validation repertoires, and approximately 94% of cluster scores exceeded 0. The study listed 170 or so TCR beta chains as associated with cytomegalovirus. It was suggested by the authors that the approach could potentially be generalized to other disease states and immunological phenotypes. In vitro tests confirmed that a few of the cytomegalovirus-associated TCR beta chains recognize cytomegalovirus antigens. All 120 or so repertoires were used to score co-occurrence in the validation cohort in a later analysis, because that analysis had no HLA typing for the cohort. Across donors, most TCR sequences were observed very rarely, whereas some public TCRs were present in many individuals.

Donors formed part of the validation cohort, which comprised 120 subjects and was distinct from the first cohort of several hundred subjects. Preparation of the library involved the immunoSEQ multiplex PCR assay. In the source study's methods: A statistical classification framework was built to diagnose cytomegalovirus status from the catalog of TCR beta chain sequences. This is the immuneACCESS table as TCRdb keeps it, with only in-frame sequences that have V and J called. A part of the clones is gone; compared with another copy, unresolved V genes explain less than half, and the rest is unexplained. The V and J calls and clone size come from that table; D and trimming were worked out from the DNA. This sample lists about 170,000 clones; 65% to 90% were detected once. Around 2.1% of the sample comes from the top ten. As encoded in the germline V gene (reference sequence), CDR1 is SEHNR while CDR2 is FQNEAQ. The CDR3, from cysteine to phenylalanine, totals 17 residues. Kept here is only the CDR3 DNA, which spans 51 bases and is read in frame from base 1. Relative to germline, V is missing 4 bases and J is missing 8 bases, with 17 bases of the junction outside any gene match.

The receptor was derived from a woman under 30 in good health and CMV-seronegative. The source material was PBMCs. The rearrangement joined TRBV7-9 to TRBJ1-5, and 7 bases in between align with TRBD1. CDR3 reads: CASSSGKMTGTMEPQHF. DNA sequence: TGTGCCAGCAGCTCAGGAAAAATGACAGGGACCATGGAGCCCCAGCATTTT.